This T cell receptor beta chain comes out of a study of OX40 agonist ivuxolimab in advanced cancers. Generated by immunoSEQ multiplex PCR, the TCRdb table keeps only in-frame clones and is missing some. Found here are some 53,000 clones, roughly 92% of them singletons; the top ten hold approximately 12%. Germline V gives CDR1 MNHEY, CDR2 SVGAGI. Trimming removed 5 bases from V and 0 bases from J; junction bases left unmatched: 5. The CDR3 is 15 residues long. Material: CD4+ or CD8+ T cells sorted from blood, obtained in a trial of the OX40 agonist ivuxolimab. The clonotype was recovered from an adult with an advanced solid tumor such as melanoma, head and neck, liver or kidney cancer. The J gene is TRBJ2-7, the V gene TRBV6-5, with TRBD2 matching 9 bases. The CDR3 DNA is TGTGCCAGCAGTCCCCTTAGCGGGAGCTCCTACGAGCAGTACTTC. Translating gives CASSPLSGSSYEQYF.